This T cell receptor (beta chain) originates from a study of blood T cell repertoires in COVID-19. Study-wide context: PBMCs, B-cell-depleted T cells, or T cells provided the cDNA or gDNA that made up the material.

One Seattle source followed patients from active infection through their disease course. This CDR3 has 17 residues. Germline V CDR1 and CDR2: MRHNA, SNTAGT. The ends lost 0 bases at V and 3 bases at J; junction bases unmatched: 7. The table came from immunoSEQ multiplex PCR; TCRdb's copy has only in-frame clones and leaves some out. The sample yields more than 80,000 clones, less than 95% seen once. This sequence originates from a young man with COVID-19, enrolled during active disease. Source material: peripheral blood. The chain joins TRBV6-4 to TRBJ2-2; 7 bases line up with TRBD1. The CDR3 sequence: CASSDSGPGQHTGELFF. CDR3 sequence (DNA): TGTGCCAGCAGTGACTCAGGGCCGGGACAGCACACCGGGGAGCTGTTTTTT.